This TCR beta chain is drawn from a study of human T cells and chemical hapten exposure. Study results and limitations: Donor immune responses may differ from healthy people's, since all donors had alopecia.

As for time point: patch test 3, about 24 weeks after DPC sensitization. Treatment reported: therapeutic diphenylcyclopropenone sensitization with weekly scalp DPC. The starting material, unfractionated whole blood, was used for total RNA extraction. This clonotype came up many times. Its antigen is unidentified. With 5 bases removed from V and 4 bases from J, the gap between germline ends came to 8 bases. CDR1 and CDR2 (germline): SQVTM, ANQGSEA. This CDR3 comprises 11 residues. TCRdb reprocessed the RACE reads via MiXCR and lists one record per CDR3 protein. The table shows 55,000 to 80,000 distinct CDR3 sequences, with approximately 11% occurring only once.

The sample in question was whole blood, obtained in connection with sensitization to the hapten diphenylcyclopropenone (DPC). The sequence derives from a woman aged 30 to 39 with alopecia areata. Some clones in this sample may be carry-over from other donors' samples. J is TRBJ2-5 and V is TRBV29-1; D ambiguous. Here the CDR3 reads CSVPGGETQYF. The CDR3 region has the DNA TGCAGCGTTCCGGGCGGAGAGACCCAGTACTTC.